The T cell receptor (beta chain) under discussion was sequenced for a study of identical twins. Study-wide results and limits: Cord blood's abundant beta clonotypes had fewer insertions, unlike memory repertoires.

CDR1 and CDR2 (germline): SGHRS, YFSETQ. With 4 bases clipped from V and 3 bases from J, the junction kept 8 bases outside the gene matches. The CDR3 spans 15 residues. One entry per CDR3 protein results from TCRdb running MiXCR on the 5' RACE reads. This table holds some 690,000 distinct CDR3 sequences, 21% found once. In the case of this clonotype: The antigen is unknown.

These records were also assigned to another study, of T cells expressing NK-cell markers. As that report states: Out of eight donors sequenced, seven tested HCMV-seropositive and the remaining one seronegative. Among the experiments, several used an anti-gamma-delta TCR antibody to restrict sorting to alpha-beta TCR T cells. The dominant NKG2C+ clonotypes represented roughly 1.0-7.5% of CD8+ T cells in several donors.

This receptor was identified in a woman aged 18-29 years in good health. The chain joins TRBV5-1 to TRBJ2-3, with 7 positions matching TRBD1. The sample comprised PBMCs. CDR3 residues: CASSPRDSLTDTQYF. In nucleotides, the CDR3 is TGCGCCAGCAGCCCAAGGGACAGCTTGACAGATACGCAGTATTTT.